A single sample is the source of the 7 T cell receptor beta chains below, sequenced in a study of T cells in Graves' hyperthyroidism and ophthalmopathy. Amplified regions were TCR beta CDR3 sequences from RNA transcripts. The primer set for the first-round RT-PCR of the TCR CDR3 was HTBI. TCRdb called the multiplex PCR reads again in MiXCR, with one record for every CDR3 protein. The table lists approximately 640,000 distinct CDR3 sequences, 16% of them singletons. The sequencing sample was made of blood. Source of these receptors: a woman aged 25 to 39 with Graves' hyperthyroidism.

This clonotype was picked up a small number of times. The chain combines TRBV20-1 with TRBJ1-6; weak D call: TRBD1 (6 bases). This CDR3 is built from 18 residues. The germline V and J ends were trimmed by 1 base and 8 bases, with 24 bases remaining between them. Germline V gene data show CDR1 as DFQATT and CDR2 as SNEGSKA (reference sequence). This CDR3 is CSARGPSGGDGFHSPLHF. The CDR3 DNA sequence: TGCAGTGCTAGAGGTCCGTCGGGGGGCGACGGGTTTCATTCACCCCTCCACTTT.

This clonotype was detected many times. This chain joins TRBV5-1 and TRBJ2-7; D call uncertain. V was shortened by 0 bases and J by 0 bases, with 4 bases between the two germline ends. Looked up from germline, CDR1 is SGHRS and CDR2 is YFSETQ. This CDR3 is 13 amino acids long. CDR3 DNA sequence: TGCGCCAGCAGCTTGGACAACTCCTACGAGCAGTACTTC. Its translation is CASSLDNSYEQYF.

V is TRBV5-1 and J is TRBJ2-7; 9 bases map to TRBD2. The CDR3 spans 15 residues. Losses at the gene ends were 0 bases for V and 4 bases for J; bases not matched to a gene: 5. Germline CDR1 SGHRS, CDR2 YFSETQ. The CDR3 nucleotides read TGCGCCAGCAGCTTGGAACCTAGCGGGACATACGAGCAGTACTTC. It encodes CASSLEPSGTYEQYF. Full variable domain (outside the CDR3, taken from reference TRBV5-1 and TRBJ2-7): KAGVTQTPRYLIKTRGQQVTLSCSPISGHRSVSWYQQTPGQGLQFLFEYFSETQRNKGNFPGRFSGRQFSNSRSEMNVSTLELGDSALYLCASSLEPSGTYEQYFGPGTRLTVT.

In this sample, this clonotype turned up many times. The chain has TRBV6-2 or TRBV6-3 and TRBJ1-5; D might be TRBD1 (6 bases). The CDR3 extends over 13 amino acids. V lost 5 bases to trimming and J lost 4 bases, with 9 bases between them. Germline assignment: CDR1 MNHEY and CDR2 SVGEGT. In DNA form, the CDR3 reads TGTGCCAGCAGTCGGACAGAGAATCAGCCCCAGCATTTT. This gives the protein CASSRTENQPQHF.

This clonotype was counted ten times or more. The chain is built from TRBV12-3 or TRBV12-4 and TRBJ1-5; unclear D gene. V gave up 6 bases and J gave up 5 bases, with 14 bases separating them. The CDR3 covers 14 residues. DNA of the CDR3: TGTGCCAGCAGGCCGCCCGGGTCCTATCAGCCCCAGCATTTT. It specifies CASRPPGSYQPQHF.

The chain joins TRBV5-4 to TRBJ1-4, with TRBD1 identical over 7 bases. This CDR3 region has 15 residues. After removal of 4 bases from V and 7 bases from J, the junction contained 10 bases not matched to a gene. Germline CDR1 and CDR2: SGHNT and YYREEE (reference sequence). The CDR3 DNA sequence: TGTGCCAGCAGCACCTTGACAGGGAGAGGTGAAAAACTGTTTTTT. This translates into CASSTLTGRGEKLFF.

This clonotype was observed at least ten times. CDR3 loop: CAWIDLSGPPEAFF. Here the CDR3 DNA reads TGTGCCTGGATCGACCTTTCTGGCCCCCCAGAAGCTTTCTTT. The chain carries TRBV30 and TRBJ1-1; no reliable D call. V was shortened by 4 bases and J by 8 bases, with 20 bases between the two germline ends. Germline V gene sequence: CDR1 GTSNPN, CDR2 SVGIG (reference sequence). This CDR3 spans 14 amino acids.